Listed here is a single T cell receptor beta chain. This sample stems from a study of blood T cell repertoires in COVID-19. The protocol was immunoSEQ multiplex PCR, while the TCRdb copy is restricted to in-frame clones and leaves out a portion. The sample has approximately 50,000 clones; around 86% are singletons. The ends were cut back, 6 bases at V and 1 base at J, with 12 bases in the middle. The germline V gene encodes CDR1 MNHEY and CDR2 SMNVEV (reference sequence). This CDR3 spans 14 amino acids. The TCR originated in a man aged 45-60 years with active COVID-19. The genes are TRBV27 and TRBJ1-1; D perhaps matches TRBD1 (6 bases). Material for sequencing was peripheral blood. The CDR3 reads CASREGGENTEAFF. The CDR3 region has the DNA TGTGCCAGCAGGGAGGGGGGGGAGAACACTGAAGCTTTCTTT.